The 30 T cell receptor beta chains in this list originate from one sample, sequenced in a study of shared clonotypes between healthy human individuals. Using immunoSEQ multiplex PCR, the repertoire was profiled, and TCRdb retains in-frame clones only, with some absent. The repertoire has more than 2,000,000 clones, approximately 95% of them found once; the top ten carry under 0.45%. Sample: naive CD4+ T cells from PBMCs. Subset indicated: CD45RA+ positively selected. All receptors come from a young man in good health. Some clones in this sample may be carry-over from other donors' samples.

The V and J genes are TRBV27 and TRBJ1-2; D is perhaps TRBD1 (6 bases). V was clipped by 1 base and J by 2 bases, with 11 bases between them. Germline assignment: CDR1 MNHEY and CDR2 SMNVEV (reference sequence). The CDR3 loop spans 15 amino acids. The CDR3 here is CASSLLGGPNYGYTF. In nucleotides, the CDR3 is TGTGCCAGCAGTTTATTGGGGGGGCCGAACTATGGCTACACCTTC.

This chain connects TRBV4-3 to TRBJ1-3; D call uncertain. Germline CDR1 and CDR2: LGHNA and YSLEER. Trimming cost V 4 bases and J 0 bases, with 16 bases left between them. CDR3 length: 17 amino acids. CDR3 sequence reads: CASSPIPPGFSGNTIYF. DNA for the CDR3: TGCGCCAGCAGCCCCATTCCCCCCGGTTTCTCTGGAAACACCATATATTTT.

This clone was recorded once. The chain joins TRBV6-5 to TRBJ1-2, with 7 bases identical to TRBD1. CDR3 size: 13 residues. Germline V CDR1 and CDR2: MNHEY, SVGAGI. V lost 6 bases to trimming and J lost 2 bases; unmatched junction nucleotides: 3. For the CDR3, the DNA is TGTGCCAGCAGCTCGGGACAGAACTATGGCTACACCTTC. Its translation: CASSSGQNYGYTF.

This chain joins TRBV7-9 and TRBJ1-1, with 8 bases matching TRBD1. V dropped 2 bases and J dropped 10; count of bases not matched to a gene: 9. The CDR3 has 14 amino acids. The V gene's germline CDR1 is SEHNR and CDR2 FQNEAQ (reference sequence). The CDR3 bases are TGTGCCAGCAGCTTATCAGGGGGCGTAATCGGAGCTTTCTTT. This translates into CASSLSGGVIGAFF.

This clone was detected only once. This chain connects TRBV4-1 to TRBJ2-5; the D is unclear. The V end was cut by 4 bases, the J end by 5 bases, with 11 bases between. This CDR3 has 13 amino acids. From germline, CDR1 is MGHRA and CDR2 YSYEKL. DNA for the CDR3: TGCGCCAGCAGCCCCGCTTTACCTGAGACCCAGTACTTC. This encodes CASSPALPETQYF.

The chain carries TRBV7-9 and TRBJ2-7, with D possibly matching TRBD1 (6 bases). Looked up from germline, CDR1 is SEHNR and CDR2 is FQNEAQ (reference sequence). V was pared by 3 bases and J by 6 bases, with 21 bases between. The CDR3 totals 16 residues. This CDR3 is CASSFGNTRGSVEQYF. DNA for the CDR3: TGTGCCAGCAGCTTCGGGAACACCAGGGGCTCGGTCGAGCAGTACTTC.

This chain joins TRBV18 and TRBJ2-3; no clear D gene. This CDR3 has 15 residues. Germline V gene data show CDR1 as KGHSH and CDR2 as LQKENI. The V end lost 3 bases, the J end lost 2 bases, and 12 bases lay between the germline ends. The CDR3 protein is CASSPSGSYTDTQYF. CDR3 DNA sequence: TGTGCCAGCTCACCGTCCGGATCGTACACAGATACGCAGTATTTT.

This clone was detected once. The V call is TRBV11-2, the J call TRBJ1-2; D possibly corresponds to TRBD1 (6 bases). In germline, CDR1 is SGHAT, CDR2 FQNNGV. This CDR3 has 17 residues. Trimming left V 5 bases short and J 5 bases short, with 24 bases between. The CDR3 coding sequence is TGTGCCAGCAGCCCAACAGGGACGTATTCGATTACTTATGGCTACACCTTC. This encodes CASSPTGTYSITYGYTF.

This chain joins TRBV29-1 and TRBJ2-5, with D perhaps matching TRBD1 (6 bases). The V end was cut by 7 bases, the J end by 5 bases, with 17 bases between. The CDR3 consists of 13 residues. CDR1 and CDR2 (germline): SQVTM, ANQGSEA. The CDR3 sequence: CSAKSDSLETQYF. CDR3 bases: TGCAGCGCCAAATCGGACAGTCTTGAGACCCAGTACTTC.

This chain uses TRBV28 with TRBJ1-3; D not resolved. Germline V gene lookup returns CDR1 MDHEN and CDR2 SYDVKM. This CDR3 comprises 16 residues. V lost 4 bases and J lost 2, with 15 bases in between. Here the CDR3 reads CASSSPHRSPGNTIYF. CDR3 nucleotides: TGTGCCAGCAGTTCCCCCCACAGATCCCCTGGAAACACCATATATTTT. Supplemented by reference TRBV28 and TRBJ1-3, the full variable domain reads DVKVTQSSRYLVKRTGEKVFLECVQDMDHENMFWYRQDPGLGLRLIYFSYDVKMKEKGDIPEGYSVSREKKERFSLILESASTNQTSMYLCASSSPHRSPGNTIYFGEGSWLTVV.

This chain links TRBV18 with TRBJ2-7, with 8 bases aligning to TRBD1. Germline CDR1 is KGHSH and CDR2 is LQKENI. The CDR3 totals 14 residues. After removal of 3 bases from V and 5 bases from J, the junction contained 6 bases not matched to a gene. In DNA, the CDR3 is TGTGCCAGCTCACCGAAGGCAGGGGGCGACGAGCAGTACTTC. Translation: CASSPKAGGDEQYF. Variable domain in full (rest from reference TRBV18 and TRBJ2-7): NAGVMQNPRHLVRRRGQEARLRCSPMKGHSHVYWYRQLPEEGLKFMVYLQKENIIDESGMPKERFSAEFPKEGPSILRIQQVVRGDSAAYFCASSPKAGGDEQYFGPGTRLTVT.

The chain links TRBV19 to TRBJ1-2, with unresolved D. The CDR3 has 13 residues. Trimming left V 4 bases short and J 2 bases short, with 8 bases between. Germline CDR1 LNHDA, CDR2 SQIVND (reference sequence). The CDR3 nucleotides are TGTGCCAGTAGTAACACAAGGAACTATGGCTACACCTTC. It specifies CASSNTRNYGYTF. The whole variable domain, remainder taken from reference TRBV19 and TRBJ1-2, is DGGITQSPKYLFRKEGQNVTLSCEQNLNHDAMYWYRQDPGQGLRLIYYSQIVNDFQKGDIAEGYSVSREKKESFPLTVTSAQKNPTAFYLCASSNTRNYGYTFGSGTRLTVV.

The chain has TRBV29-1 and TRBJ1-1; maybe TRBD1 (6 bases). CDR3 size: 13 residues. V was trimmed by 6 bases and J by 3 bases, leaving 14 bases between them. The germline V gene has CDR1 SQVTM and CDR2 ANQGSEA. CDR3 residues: CSVVLSGDTEAFF. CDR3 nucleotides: TGCAGCGTGGTACTCTCAGGGGACACTGAAGCTTTCTTT.

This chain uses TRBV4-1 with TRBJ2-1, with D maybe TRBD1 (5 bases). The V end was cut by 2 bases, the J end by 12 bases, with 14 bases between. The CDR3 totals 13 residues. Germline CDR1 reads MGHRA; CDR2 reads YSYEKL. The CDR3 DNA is TGCGCCAGCAGCCAAACCGACAGTCGGTGGCAGTTCTTC. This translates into CASSQTDSRWQFF.

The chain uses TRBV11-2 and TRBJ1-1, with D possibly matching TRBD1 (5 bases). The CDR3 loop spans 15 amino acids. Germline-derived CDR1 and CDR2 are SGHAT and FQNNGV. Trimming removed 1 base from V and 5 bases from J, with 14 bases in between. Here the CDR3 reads CASSLATGGSTEAFF. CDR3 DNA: TGTGCCAGCAGCTTAGCGACCGGGGGATCTACTGAAGCTTTCTTT. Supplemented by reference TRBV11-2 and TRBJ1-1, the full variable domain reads EAGVAQSPRYKIIEKRQSVAFWCNPISGHATLYWYQQILGQGPKLLIQFQNNGVVDDSQLPKDRFSAERLKGVDSTLKIQPAKLEDSAVYLCASSLATGGSTEAFFGQGTRLTVV.

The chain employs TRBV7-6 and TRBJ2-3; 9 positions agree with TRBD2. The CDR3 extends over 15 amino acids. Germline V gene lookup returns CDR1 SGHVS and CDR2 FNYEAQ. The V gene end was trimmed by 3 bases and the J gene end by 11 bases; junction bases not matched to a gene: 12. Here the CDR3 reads CASSLDQNSGRLQYF. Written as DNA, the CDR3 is TGTGCCAGCAGCTTGGACCAGAATAGCGGGAGACTGCAGTATTTT.

Here the CDR3 reads CASSPRQGVWEKLFF. Written as DNA, the CDR3 is TGTGCCAGCAGCCCCCGCCAGGGGGTTTGGGAAAAACTGTTTTTT. V usage is TRBV7-9 and J usage is TRBJ1-4; 7 bases align to TRBD1. CDR3 length equals 15 residues. After removal of 5 bases from V and 8 bases from J, the junction contained 11 bases not matched to a gene. Germline V CDR1 and CDR2: SEHNR, FQNEAQ (reference sequence).

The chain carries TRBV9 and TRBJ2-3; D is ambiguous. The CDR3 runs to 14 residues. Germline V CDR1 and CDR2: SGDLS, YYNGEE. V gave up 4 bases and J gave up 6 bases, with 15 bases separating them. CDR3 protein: CASSPSPTGDTQYF. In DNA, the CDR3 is TGTGCCAGCAGCCCCAGTCCTACCGGTGATACGCAGTATTTT.

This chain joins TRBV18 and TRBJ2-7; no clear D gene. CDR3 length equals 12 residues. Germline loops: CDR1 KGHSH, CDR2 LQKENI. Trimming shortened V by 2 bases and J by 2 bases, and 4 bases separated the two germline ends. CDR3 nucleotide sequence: TGTGCCAGCTCACCAAAGACCTACGAGCAGTACTTC. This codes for CASSPKTYEQYF.

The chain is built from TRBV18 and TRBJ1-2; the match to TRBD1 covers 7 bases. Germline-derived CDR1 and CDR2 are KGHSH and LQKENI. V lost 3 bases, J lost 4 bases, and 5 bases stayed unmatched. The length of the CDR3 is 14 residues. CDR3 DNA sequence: TGTGCCAGCTCACCTGCGGACAGGAGCTATGGCTACACCTTC. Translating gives CASSPADRSYGYTF.

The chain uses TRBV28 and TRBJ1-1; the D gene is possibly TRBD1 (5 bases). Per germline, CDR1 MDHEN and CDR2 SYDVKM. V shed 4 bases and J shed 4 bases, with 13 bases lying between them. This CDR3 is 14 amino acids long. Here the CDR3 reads CASSSIGGGTEAFF. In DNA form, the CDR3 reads TGTGCCAGCAGTTCTATAGGCGGGGGCACTGAAGCTTTCTTT.

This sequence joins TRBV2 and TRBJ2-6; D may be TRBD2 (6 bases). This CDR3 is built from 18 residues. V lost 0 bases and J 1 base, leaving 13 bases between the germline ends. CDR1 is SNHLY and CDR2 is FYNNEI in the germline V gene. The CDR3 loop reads CASSEAWRGGSGANVLTF. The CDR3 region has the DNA TGTGCCAGCAGTGAAGCGTGGAGGGGCGGATCTGGGGCCAACGTCCTGACTTTC.

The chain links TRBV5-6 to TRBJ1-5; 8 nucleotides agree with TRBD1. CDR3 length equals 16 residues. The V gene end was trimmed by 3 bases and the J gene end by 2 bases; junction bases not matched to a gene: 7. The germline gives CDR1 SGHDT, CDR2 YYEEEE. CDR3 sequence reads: CASSSRDRRRNQPQHF. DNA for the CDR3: TGTGCCAGCAGCTCCCGGGACAGGCGTCGCAATCAGCCCCAGCATTTT.

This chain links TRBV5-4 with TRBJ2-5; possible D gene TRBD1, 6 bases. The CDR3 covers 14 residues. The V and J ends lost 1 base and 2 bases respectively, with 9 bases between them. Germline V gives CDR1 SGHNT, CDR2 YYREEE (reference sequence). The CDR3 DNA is TGTGCCAGCAGCTTGTCCCAGGGGCAAGAGACCCAGTACTTC. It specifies CASSLSQGQETQYF. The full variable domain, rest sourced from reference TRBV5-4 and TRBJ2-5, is ETGVTQSPTHLIKTRGQQVTLRCSSQSGHNTVSWYQQALGQGPQFIFQYYREEENGRGNFPPRFSGLQFPNYSSELNVNALELDDSALYLCASSLSQGQETQYFGPGTRLLVL.

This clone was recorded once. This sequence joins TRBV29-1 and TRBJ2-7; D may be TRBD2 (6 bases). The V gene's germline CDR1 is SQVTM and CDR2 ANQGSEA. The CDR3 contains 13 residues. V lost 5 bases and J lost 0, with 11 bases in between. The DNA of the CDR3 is TGCAGCGTTCGCGGGATATTCTCCTACGAGCAGTACTTC. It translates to CSVRGIFSYEQYF.

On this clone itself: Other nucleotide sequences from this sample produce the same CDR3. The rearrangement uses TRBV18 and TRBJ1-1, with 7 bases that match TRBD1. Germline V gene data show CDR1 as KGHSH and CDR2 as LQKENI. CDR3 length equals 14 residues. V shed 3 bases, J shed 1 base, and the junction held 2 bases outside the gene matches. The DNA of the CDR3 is TGTGCCAGCTCACCTAACAGGGGGAACACTGAAGCTTTCTTT. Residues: CASSPNRGNTEAFF.

The CDR3 DNA follows: TGTGCCAGCAGCGTAGCCCCGGGGGGCCAAGAGACCCAGTACTTC. It translates to CASSVAPGGQETQYF. The chain links TRBV9 to TRBJ2-5, with 7 bases identical to TRBD2. The CDR3 loop spans 15 amino acids. From germline, CDR1 is SGDLS and CDR2 YYNGEE. V lost 0 bases, J lost 1 base, and 3 bases stayed unmatched.

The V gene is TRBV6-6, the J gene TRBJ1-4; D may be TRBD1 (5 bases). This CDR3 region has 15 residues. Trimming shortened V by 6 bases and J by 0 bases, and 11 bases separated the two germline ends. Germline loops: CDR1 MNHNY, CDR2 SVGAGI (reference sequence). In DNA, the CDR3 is TGTGCCAGCAGAGAGGGGTCGGCAACTAATGAAAAACTGTTTTTT. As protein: CASREGSATNEKLFF.

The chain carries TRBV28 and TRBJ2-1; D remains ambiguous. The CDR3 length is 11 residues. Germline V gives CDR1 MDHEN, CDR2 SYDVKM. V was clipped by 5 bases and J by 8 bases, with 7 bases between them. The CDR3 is CASSPTDEQFF. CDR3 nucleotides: TGTGCCAGCAGTCCGACCGATGAGCAGTTCTTC.

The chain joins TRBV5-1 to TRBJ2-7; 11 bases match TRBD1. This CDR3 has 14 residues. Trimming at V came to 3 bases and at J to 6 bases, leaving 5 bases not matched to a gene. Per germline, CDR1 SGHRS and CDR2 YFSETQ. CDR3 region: CASSSSGTGGEQYF. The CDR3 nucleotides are TGCGCCAGCAGCTCCTCTGGGACAGGGGGCGAGCAGTACTTC. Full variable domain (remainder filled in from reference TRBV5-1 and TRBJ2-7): KAGVTQTPRYLIKTRGQQVTLSCSPISGHRSVSWYQQTPGQGLQFLFEYFSETQRNKGNFPGRFSGRQFSNSRSEMNVSTLELGDSALYLCASSSSGTGGEQYFGPGTRLTVT.